The source of this T cell receptor (beta chain) is a study of naive and memory T cell subsets (dated by TCRdb to between 2016 and 2019). Turning to the overall study: The study applied an open-source, UMI-based TCR alpha and beta sequencing pipeline to sorted naive and memory peripheral blood T cell subsets. The functional CMV T cell responses agreed completely with IgG serology results. RNA was DNase-treated and reverse transcribed with TCR constant-region primers, mostly using SuperScript III. Results the study describes overall, beyond this receptor: In both CD4 and CD8 cells, the Gini index increased while Shannon and inverse Simpson diversity decreased from naive through CM, EM and EMRA. TCR abundance followed a power law whose exponent differed between naive and memory subsets but was consistent across the three individuals. A few larger clonotypes were present in naive repertoires, particularly the CD8 repertoires, and these clonotypes were possibly memory cells re-expressing CD45RA. RNA-based TCR counts may be influenced by expression changes linked to T cell activation and differentiation. Following error correction, more than 95% of naive TCR sequences occurred only once, which made naive abundance distributions much steeper than those of memory subsets. The repertoire findings for the naive and memory subsets could not be validated against a ground truth, as none was available. Each clonotype was defined as a single alpha or beta chain sequence rather than as a paired alpha/beta receptor.

The library relied on UMI-ligation and nested PCR. The beta constant-region primer was an equimolar mix of two oligonucleotides covering both TRBC1 and TRBC2. Four rounds of PCR, combining the SP2 primer with nested alpha and beta constant-region primers, were used to amplify the ligated cDNA. A single-stranded oligonucleotide bearing the SP2 primer plus a 12-nucleotide UMI was ligated onto the 3' end of the cDNA by T4 RNA ligase 1. The ligation reaction was kept at 16 degrees C for about 19-25 hours. PCR2 was typically performed as a SYBR Green qPCR and was stopped at a predetermined threshold so that over-amplification was prevented. Apart from the first purification, every purification step used Agencourt AMPure XP magnetic beads. Library quantification was done by Qubit, followed by a TapeStation check on which the main peak was expected at around 650 bp. Sequencing of the pooled libraries was done on an Illumina MiSeq using v2 2x251 paired-end kits, which typically yielded roughly 0.9-2.1 million reads per sample. Each sample library was pooled at approximately 3.7 nM, and about 5-7% PhiX was included to improve cluster recognition. The authors processed their data as follows. FASTQ reads processed by Demultiplexor were assigned V and J genes by Decombinator through tag matching that tolerated a single base-pair mismatch. By using UMIs, Collapsinator corrected both sequencing errors and the frequency errors caused by PCR heterogeneity. CDR3Translator translated TCRs and extracted CDR3s from the conserved cysteine to the FGXG phenylalanine, flagging non-productive sequences. Gini, Shannon entropy and inverse Simpson indices were computed after subsampling the repertoires to the same number of UMI-defined TCRs. Within the linear range, a power law was fitted by maximum likelihood to the distributions of clonotype abundance. For one naive CD8 sample, the pipeline and MIGEC produced similar UMI counts, unique TCR numbers and clonal distributions. In one analysis, naive TCRs also found in any memory subset of the same donor were removed from the naive repertoire. Repertoires were searched for some 7,000 CMV-associated CDR3 sequences compiled from VDJdb and a published dataset. The public reads were reprocessed in TCRdb via fastp at Q25 and MiXCR, keeping in-frame beta chains. Every CDR3 protein is listed once, alongside the most common genes and DNA of its rows. These V and J calls derive from TCRdb rather than the authors' analysis. The sample data list approximately 140,000 distinct CDR3 sequences, and roughly 22% of these were observed just once. The ten largest clones take up about 0.11% of the sample.

TCR alpha and beta chain libraries were amplified separately from the second PCR step onward. CMV status of each donor was established by measuring IFNgamma production from CD4+ T cells after fresh PBMCs were stimulated overnight with CMV viral lysate. Miltenyi beads were used first to positively select CD4 T cells, and CD8 T cells were then positively selected from the CD4-negative fraction. After staining for CD3, CD4, CD8, CD45RA, CD27 and a live/dead dye, cells were sorted on a BD Aria II into four subsets based on CD45RA and CD27. A few healthy volunteers provided blood, and each donor's sample was split into CD4 and CD8 T cells and then further divided into four differentiation subsets. Roughly 110 ml of peripheral blood was collected from each donor, and PBMC were isolated by Ficoll-Paque PLUS density-gradient centrifugation. Sorted cells were lysed in RLT buffer, after which RNA was extracted using a Qiagen RNeasy kit and stored at -80 degrees C.

Concerning this clonotype: Its specific antigen is unknown. Per-nucleotide qualities are absent, and no much larger clonotype sits a single base away.

CDR1 and CDR2 are read off the germline V gene as SGDLS and YYNGEE. The CDR3 spans 16 residues, from the cysteine through the phenylalanine. Solely the CDR3 DNA is kept, with 48 bases framed from the first base. V lost 3 bases and J lost 0 bases, and the count of bases not matched to a germline gene is 6. This TCR was recovered from a human donor in good health. The rearranged segments are TRBV9 and TRBJ2-7, with 10 junctional bases fitting TRBD2. The sample taken for sequencing was naive CD4+ T cells from blood. The sample's cell subset or site label, decoded: naive T cells, CD45RA high CD27+. The sequenced DNA: TGTGCCAGCAGCGAAGGGCCTAGCGGGAGCTCCTACGAGCAGTACTTC. This yields the protein CASSEGPSGSSYEQYF.